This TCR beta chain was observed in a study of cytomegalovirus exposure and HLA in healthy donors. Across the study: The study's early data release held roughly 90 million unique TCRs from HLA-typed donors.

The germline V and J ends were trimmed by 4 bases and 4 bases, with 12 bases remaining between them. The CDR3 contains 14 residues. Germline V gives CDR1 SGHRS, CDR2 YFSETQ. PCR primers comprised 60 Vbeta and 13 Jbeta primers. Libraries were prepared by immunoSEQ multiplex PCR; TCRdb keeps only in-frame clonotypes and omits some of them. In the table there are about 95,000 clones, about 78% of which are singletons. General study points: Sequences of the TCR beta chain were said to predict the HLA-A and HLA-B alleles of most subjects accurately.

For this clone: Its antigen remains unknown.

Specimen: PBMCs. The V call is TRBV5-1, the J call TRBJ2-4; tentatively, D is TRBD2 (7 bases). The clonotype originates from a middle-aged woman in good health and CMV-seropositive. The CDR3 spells CASSGRGAKNIQYF. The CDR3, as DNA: TGCGCCAGCAGCGGGAGGGGGGCTAAAAACATTCAGTACTTC.